This TCR beta chain was captured by sequencing in a study of neurological immune-mediated disorders. TCRdb reprocessed the 5' RACE reads via MiXCR and lists one record per CDR3 protein. The table has about 48,000 distinct CDR3 sequences, roughly 23% seen once; the top ten hold about 23%. The CDR3 has 16 amino acids. The germline CDR1 and CDR2 sequences are MDHEN and SYDVKM. V was clipped by 5 bases and J by 10 bases, with 26 bases between them. The sample consisted of PBMCs. The chain joins TRBV28 to TRBJ1-1; D call uncertain. The TCR originated in a woman aged 70-85 years in good health. CDR3 nucleotide sequence: TGTGCCAGCAGTGTTCCGCGTCGGGCAGCTAGACTTGTAGCTTTCTTT. Protein sequence: CASSVPRRAARLVAFF. The complete variable domain, with remaining parts taken from reference TRBV28 and TRBJ1-1, reads DVKVTQSSRYLVKRTGEKVFLECVQDMDHENMFWYRQDPGLGLRLIYFSYDVKMKEKGDIPEGYSVSREKKERFSLILESASTNQTSMYLCASSVPRRAARLVAFFGQGTRLTVV.